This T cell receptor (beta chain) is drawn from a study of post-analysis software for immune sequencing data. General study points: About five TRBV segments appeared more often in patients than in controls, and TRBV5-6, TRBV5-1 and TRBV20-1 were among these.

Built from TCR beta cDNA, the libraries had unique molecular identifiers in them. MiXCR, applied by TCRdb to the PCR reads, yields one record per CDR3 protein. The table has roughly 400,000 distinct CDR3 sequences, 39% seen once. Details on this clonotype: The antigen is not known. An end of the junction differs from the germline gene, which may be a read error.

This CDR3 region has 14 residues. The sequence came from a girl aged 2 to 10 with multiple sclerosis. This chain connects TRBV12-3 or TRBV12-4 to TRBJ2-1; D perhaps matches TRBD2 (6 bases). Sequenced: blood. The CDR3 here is CDSSPRLGSNEQFF. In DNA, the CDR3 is TGTGACAGCAGTCCTAGACTAGGTTCGAATGAGCAGTTCTTC.